The 21 T cell receptor beta chains in this list originate from one sample, sequenced in a study of blood T cell repertoires in COVID-19. Clones were sequenced by immunoSEQ multiplex PCR, and TCRdb holds only the in-frame ones, with some missing. The repertoire holds more than 250,000 clones, with roughly 89% as singletons. The sequenced material came from PBMCs or T cells enriched from blood (not recorded which). These receptors came from a woman aged 18-29 years with acute COVID-19.

This clone was seen only once. The rearrangement links TRBV9 to TRBJ2-6; 7 bases agree with TRBD1. J gave up 1 base and V 4 bases, and 14 bases lay outside the gene matches. The CDR3 sequence is 19 residues long. In germline, CDR1 is SGDLS, CDR2 YYNGEE. This CDR3 is CASSHRPTGIYSGANVLTF. The DNA for the CDR3 is TGTGCCAGCAGCCACCGCCCGACAGGGATCTATTCTGGGGCCAACGTCCTGACTTTC.

This clone has only a few counts. The chain employs TRBV7-9 and TRBJ2-7; D possibly corresponds to TRBD2 (6 bases). The CDR3 length is 15 residues. Trimming pared 1 base from V and 4 bases from J, leaving 14 bases between. Per the germline V gene, CDR1 is SEHNR and CDR2 is FQNEAQ (reference sequence). The CDR3 sequence: CASSLEVGLVYEQYF. The CDR3 bases are TGTGCCAGCAGCTTAGAAGTGGGACTGGTGTACGAGCAGTACTTC. Variable domain in full (rest from reference TRBV7-9 and TRBJ2-7): DTGVSQNPRHKITKRGQNVTFRCDPISEHNRLYWYRQTLGQGPEFLTYFQNEAQLEKSRLLSDRFSAERPKGSFSTLEIQRTEQGDSAMYLCASSLEVGLVYEQYFGPGTRLTVT.

This clone appeared a few times. The chain joins TRBV10-1 to TRBJ2-5; 8 bases fit TRBD1. CDR3 length equals 16 residues. Germline CDR1 WNHNN, CDR2 SYGVQD (reference sequence). After removal of 4 bases from V and 2 bases from J, the junction contained 9 bases not matched to a gene. Written as DNA, the CDR3 is TGCGCCAGCAGTGGACTACTCGGACAGGGACAAGAGACCCAGTACTTC. It specifies CASSGLLGQGQETQYF.

This clone was seen more than once but under ten times. This chain joins TRBV7-8 and TRBJ2-2; 11 bases agree with TRBD2. Trimming removed 2 bases from V and 7 bases from J; junction bases left unmatched: 6. This CDR3 is 16 amino acids long. From germline, CDR1 is SGHVS and CDR2 FQNEAQ. CDR3 loop: CASSLTSGRSGGELFF. The CDR3 region has the DNA TGTGCCAGCAGCTTAACTAGCGGGAGATCGGGCGGGGAGCTGTTTTTT.

The V gene is TRBV5-8, the J gene TRBJ2-4, with 7 bases identical to TRBD1. The CDR3 loop spans 16 amino acids. With 4 bases clipped from V and 1 base from J, the junction kept 8 bases outside the gene matches. Per the germline V gene, CDR1 is SGHTS and CDR2 is YDEGEE. CDR3 in amino acids: CASSLRSGQAKNIQYF. The DNA for the CDR3 is TGTGCCAGCAGCCTCCGGTCGGGACAGGCCAAAAACATTCAGTACTTC.

The CDR3 DNA sequence: TGTGCCAGTAGTATAGCTGGGCAGGGTCCTGAAAAACTGTTTTTT. Translated, it gives CASSIAGQGPEKLFF. The chain employs TRBV19 and TRBJ1-4; D perhaps matches TRBD1 (5 bases). The ends were cut back, 1 base at V and 7 bases at J, with 13 bases in the middle. There are 15 residues in the CDR3. Germline CDR1 LNHDA, CDR2 SQIVND (reference sequence).

The V gene is TRBV7-9, the J gene TRBJ1-2; TRBD1 matches 7 bases. There are 16 residues in the CDR3. Looked up from germline, CDR1 is SEHNR and CDR2 is FQNEAQ (reference sequence). V lost 0 bases, J lost 4 bases, and 8 bases stayed unmatched. The CDR3 nucleotides are TGTGCCAGCAGCTTAGCCGGGAGACAGGGACGCTATGGCTACACCTTC. The encoded protein is CASSLAGRQGRYGYTF.

This chain uses TRBV11-2 with TRBJ2-7; TRBD2 matches 8 bases. The germline V gene has CDR1 SGHAT and CDR2 FQNNGV. The CDR3 extends over 14 amino acids. With V trimmed by 3 bases and J by 6 bases, 7 bases remained unmatched. For the CDR3, the DNA is TGTGCCAGCAGCTTTTCTAGCGGGCTGCTCGAGCAGTACTTC. Protein sequence: CASSFSSGLLEQYF.

J is TRBJ2-7 and V is TRBV11-2, with TRBD2 matching over 9 bases. The J segment lost 0 bases and the V segment lost 6 bases, leaving 6 bases of the junction unmatched. The CDR3 sequence is 15 residues long. Germline V CDR1 and CDR2: SGHAT, FQNNGV. The CDR3 bases are TGTGCCAGCAGAACTTTAGCGGGAGTCTCCTACGAGCAGTACTTC. Its translation is CASRTLAGVSYEQYF.

J is TRBJ2-7 and V is TRBV28, with D possibly being TRBD2 (6 bases). The V end lost 3 bases, the J end lost 3 bases, and 15 bases lay between the germline ends. Germline V gene data show CDR1 as MDHEN and CDR2 as SYDVKM. The CDR3 contains 15 residues. The CDR3: CASSLQTSRSYEQYF. As DNA, the CDR3 is TGTGCCAGCAGTTTGCAAACTAGCAGAAGCTACGAGCAGTACTTC.

There are a few counts of this clone. The CDR3 coding sequence is TGTGCCAGCAGCCCAGGGGGGTATCAGCCCCAGCATTTT. Its translation is CASSPGGYQPQHF. The V call is TRBV28, the J call TRBJ1-5; 7 bases line up with TRBD1. With 6 bases clipped from V and 5 bases from J, the junction kept 4 bases outside the gene matches. Germline assignment: CDR1 MDHEN and CDR2 SYDVKM. The CDR3 covers 13 residues.

V and J are TRBV10-2 and TRBJ2-5; 8 bases map to TRBD1. This CDR3 region has 14 residues. J was trimmed by 2 bases and V by 6 bases; bases with no gene match: 5. Germline assignment: CDR1 WSHSY and CDR2 SAAADI. Here the CDR3 reads CASRTGTGQETQYF. In DNA form, the CDR3 reads TGCGCCAGCAGGACGGGGACAGGTCAAGAGACCCAGTACTTC.

This chain uses TRBV11-2 with TRBJ2-1, with 8 bases fitting TRBD2. V dropped 1 base and J dropped 5; count of bases not matched to a gene: 13. CDR1 and CDR2 (germline): SGHAT, FQNNGV. The CDR3 length is 18 residues. The DNA of the CDR3 is TGTGCCAGCAGCTTAGCCCTTTATAGCGGGAAAGCTAACAATGAGCAGTTCTTC. This sequence encodes CASSLALYSGKANNEQFF. Drawing the rest from reference TRBV11-2 and TRBJ2-1, the complete variable domain is EAGVAQSPRYKIIEKRQSVAFWCNPISGHATLYWYQQILGQGPKLLIQFQNNGVVDDSQLPKDRFSAERLKGVDSTLKIQPAKLEDSAVYLCASSLALYSGKANNEQFFGPGTRLTVL.

This chain uses TRBV18 with TRBJ1-1; 7 bases map to TRBD1. V lost 3 bases, J lost 1 base, and 8 bases stayed unmatched. CDR3 length: 16 residues. CDR1 is KGHSH and CDR2 is LQKENI in the germline V gene. The DNA of the CDR3 is TGTGCCAGCTCACCCTTTCTGACAGGGCAGAACACTGAAGCTTTCTTT. Translation gives CASSPFLTGQNTEAFF.

The genes are TRBV5-5 and TRBJ1-5, with D tentatively TRBD1 (6 bases). The CDR3 has 15 amino acids. Germline CDR1 SGHKS, CDR2 YYEKEE (reference sequence). V dropped 4 bases and J dropped 7 bases, with 18 bases sitting between them. The CDR3 DNA follows: TGTGCCAGCAGCCGAGGACAGTTATGGGACCAGCCCCAGCATTTT. It yields the protein CASSRGQLWDQPQHF.

The CDR3 DNA reads TGTGCCACCAGTTGGACAGGGGGAGACAATGAGCAGTTCTTC. It specifies CATSWTGGDNEQFF. The rearrangement joins TRBV24-1 to TRBJ2-1; 10 bases are shared with TRBD1. The CDR3 is 14 residues long. The trim removed 6 bases at V and 5 bases at J, leaving 3 bases unmatched. The germline V gene encodes CDR1 KGHDR and CDR2 SFDVKD.

This clone was recorded many times. J is TRBJ1-3 and V is TRBV11-2, with unresolved D. CDR3 length equals 14 residues. The V end was cut by 5 bases, the J end by 1 base, with 9 bases between. Germline V gives CDR1 SGHAT, CDR2 FQNNGV. The CDR3 DNA reads TGTGCCAGCAGCAATCACCAGTCTGGAAACACCATATATTTT. It yields the protein CASSNHQSGNTIYF. The full variable domain, with the rest looked up from reference TRBV11-2 and TRBJ1-3, is EAGVAQSPRYKIIEKRQSVAFWCNPISGHATLYWYQQILGQGPKLLIQFQNNGVVDDSQLPKDRFSAERLKGVDSTLKIQPAKLEDSAVYLCASSNHQSGNTIYFGEGSWLTVV.

This chain joins TRBV4-1 and TRBJ2-2, with D hard to call. Germline CDR1 and CDR2: MGHRA and YSYEKL. V was clipped by 4 bases and J by 6 bases, with 12 bases between them. There are 14 residues in the CDR3. The CDR3 DNA sequence: TGCGCCAGCAGCCCCCCTGACGGGTCCGGGGAGCTGTTTTTT. Translated, it gives CASSPPDGSGELFF.

This CDR3 is CASSPPGQGRYEQYF. The CDR3 DNA reads TGTGCCAGCTCACCGCCGGGACAGGGACGCTACGAGCAGTACTTC. The J gene is TRBJ2-7, the V gene TRBV18; the match to TRBD1 covers 9 bases. J was trimmed by 3 bases and V by 3 bases; bases with no gene match: 6. There are 15 residues in the CDR3. Germline-derived CDR1 and CDR2 are KGHSH and LQKENI.

V gene TRBV5-1 combines with J gene TRBJ2-5, with no clear D. Germline V lookup: CDR1 SGHRS, CDR2 YFSETQ. The length of the CDR3 is 14 residues. Deletions cut 3 bases from V and 2 bases from J, with 11 bases between. CDR3 nucleotides: TGCGCCAGCAGCTCTATCTTCCTACAAGAGACCCAGTACTTC. Its protein is CASSSIFLQETQYF.

The genes are TRBV13 and TRBJ2-2; tentatively, D is TRBD1 (6 bases). V was pared by 5 bases and J by 7 bases, with 17 bases between. The germline CDR1 and CDR2 sequences are PRHDT and FYEKMQ (reference sequence). The CDR3 covers 15 residues. CDR3 nucleotide sequence: TGTGCCAGCAGCCCCGCAGGGGAAGCGGTCGGGGAGCTGTTTTTT. Translating it yields CASSPAGEAVGELFF.